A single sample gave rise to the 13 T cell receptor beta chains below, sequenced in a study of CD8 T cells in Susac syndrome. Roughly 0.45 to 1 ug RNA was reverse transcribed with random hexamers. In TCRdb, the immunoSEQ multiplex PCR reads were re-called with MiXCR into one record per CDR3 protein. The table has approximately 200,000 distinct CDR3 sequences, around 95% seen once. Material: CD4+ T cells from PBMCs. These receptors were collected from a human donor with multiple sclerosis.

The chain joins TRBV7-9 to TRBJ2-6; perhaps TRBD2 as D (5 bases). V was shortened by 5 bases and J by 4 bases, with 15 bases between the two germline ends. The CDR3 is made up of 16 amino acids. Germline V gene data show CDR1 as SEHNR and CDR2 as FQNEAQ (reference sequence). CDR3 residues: CASSPRPGEGANVLTF. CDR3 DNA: TGTGCCAGCAGCCCTCGTCCCGGGGAGGGGGCCAACGTCCTGACTTTC.

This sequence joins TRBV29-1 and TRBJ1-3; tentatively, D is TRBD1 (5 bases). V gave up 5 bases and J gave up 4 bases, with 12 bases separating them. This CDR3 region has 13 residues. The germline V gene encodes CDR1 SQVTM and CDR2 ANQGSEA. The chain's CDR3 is CSVQGLEGNTIYF. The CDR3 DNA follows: TGCAGCGTTCAGGGTCTGGAGGGAAACACCATATATTTT.

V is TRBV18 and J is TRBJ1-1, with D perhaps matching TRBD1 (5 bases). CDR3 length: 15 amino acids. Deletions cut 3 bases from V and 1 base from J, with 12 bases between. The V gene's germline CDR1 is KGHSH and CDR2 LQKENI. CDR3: CASSPSWTPNTEAFF. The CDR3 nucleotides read TGTGCCAGCTCACCTTCTTGGACACCGAACACTGAAGCTTTCTTT.

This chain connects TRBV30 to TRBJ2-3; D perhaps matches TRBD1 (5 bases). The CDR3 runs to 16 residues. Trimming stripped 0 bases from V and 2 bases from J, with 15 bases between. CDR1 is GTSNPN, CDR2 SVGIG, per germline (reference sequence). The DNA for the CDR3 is TGTGCCTGGAGTGTTTTTTTAGGGGATTACACAGATACGCAGTATTTT. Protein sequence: CAWSVFLGDYTDTQYF.

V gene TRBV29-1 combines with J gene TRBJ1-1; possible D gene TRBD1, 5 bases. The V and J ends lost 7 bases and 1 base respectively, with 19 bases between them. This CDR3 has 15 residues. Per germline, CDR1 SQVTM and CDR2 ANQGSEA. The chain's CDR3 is CSAAGRRMGNTEAFF. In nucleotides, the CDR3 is TGCAGCGCCGCAGGGAGGAGAATGGGGAACACTGAAGCTTTCTTT.

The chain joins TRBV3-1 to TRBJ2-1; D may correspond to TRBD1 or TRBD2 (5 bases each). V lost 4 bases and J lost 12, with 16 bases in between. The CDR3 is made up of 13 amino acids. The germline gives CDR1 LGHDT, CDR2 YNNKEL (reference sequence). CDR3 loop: CASSPSRDARQFF. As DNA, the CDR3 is TGTGCCAGCAGCCCTAGCCGGGACGCGAGGCAGTTCTTC.

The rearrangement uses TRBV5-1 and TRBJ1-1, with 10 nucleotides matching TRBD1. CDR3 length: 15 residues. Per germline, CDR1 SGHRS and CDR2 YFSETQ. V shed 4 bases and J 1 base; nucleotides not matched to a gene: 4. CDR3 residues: CASSVGDRGNTEAFF. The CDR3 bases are TGCGCCAGCAGCGTAGGGGACAGGGGGAACACTGAAGCTTTCTTT.

The CDR3 nucleotides read TGTGCCAGCAGTTACGGGACTCCCCAAGAGACCCAGTACTTC. Its translation: CASSYGTPQETQYF. The J gene is TRBJ2-5, the V gene TRBV12-3 or TRBV12-4; the D gene is possibly TRBD2 (6 bases). V gave up 4 bases and J gave up 1 base, with 10 bases separating them. The CDR3 loop spans 14 amino acids.

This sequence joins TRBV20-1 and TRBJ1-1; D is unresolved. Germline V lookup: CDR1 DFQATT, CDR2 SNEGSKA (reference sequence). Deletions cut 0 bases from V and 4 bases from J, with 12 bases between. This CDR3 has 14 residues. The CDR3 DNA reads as TGCAGTGCTAGAGACCGTGGGTGGGTCACTGAAGCTTTCTTT. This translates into CSARDRGWVTEAFF.

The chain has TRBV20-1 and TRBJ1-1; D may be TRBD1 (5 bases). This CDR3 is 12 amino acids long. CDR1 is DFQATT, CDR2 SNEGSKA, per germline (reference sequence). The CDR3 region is CRAFRGNTEAFF. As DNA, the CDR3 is TGCAGGGCCTTTAGGGGAAACACTGAAGCTTTCTTT.

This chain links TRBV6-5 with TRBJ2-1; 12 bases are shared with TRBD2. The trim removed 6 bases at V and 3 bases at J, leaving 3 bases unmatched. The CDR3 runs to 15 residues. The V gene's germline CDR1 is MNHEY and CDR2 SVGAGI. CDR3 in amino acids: CASRQTSGGYNEQFF. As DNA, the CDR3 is TGTGCCAGCAGACAGACTAGCGGGGGCTACAATGAGCAGTTCTTC.

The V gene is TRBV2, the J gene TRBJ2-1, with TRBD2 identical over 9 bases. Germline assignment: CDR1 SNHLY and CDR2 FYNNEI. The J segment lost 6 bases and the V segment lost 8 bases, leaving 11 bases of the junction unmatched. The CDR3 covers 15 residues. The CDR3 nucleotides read TGTGCCAGCGTCCCGGCGGGGGGGTCCATCAATGAGCAGTTCTTC. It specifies CASVPAGGSINEQFF.

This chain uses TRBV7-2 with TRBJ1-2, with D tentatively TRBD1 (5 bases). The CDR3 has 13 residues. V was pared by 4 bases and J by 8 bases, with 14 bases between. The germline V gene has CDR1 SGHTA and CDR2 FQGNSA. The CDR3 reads CASSSRTTPGYTF. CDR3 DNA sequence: TGTGCCAGCAGCTCCAGGACAACCCCCGGCTACACCTTC.